Presented here are 17 T cell receptor beta chains from one specimen sequenced in a study of CD8 T cells in Susac syndrome. When the RNA was reverse transcribed, random hexamers were used with an input of roughly 0.45 to 1 ug. TCRdb re-analysed the immunoSEQ multiplex PCR reads in MiXCR, keeping a single row per CDR3 protein. The sample includes around 110,000 distinct CDR3 sequences, just under 95% of them seen just once. The sample comprised CD8+ T cells from PBMCs. The receptor source for this set is a human donor with Susac syndrome.

The chain employs TRBV9 and TRBJ1-2; D remains unclear. This CDR3 is 13 amino acids long. Trimming removed 3 bases at V and 4 bases at J, with 10 bases between. CDR1 is SGDLS and CDR2 is YYNGEE in the germline V gene. In DNA, the CDR3 is TGTGCCAGCAGCGCCGAAGTTGGCTATGGCTACACCTTC. The encoded protein is CASSAEVGYGYTF.

The chain uses TRBV12-3 or TRBV12-4 and TRBJ1-2, with TRBD1 matching 8 bases. The CDR3 has 13 residues. Losses at the gene ends were 6 bases for V and 6 bases for J; bases not matched to a gene: 6. CDR3 loop: CASSPSTGDGYTF. The CDR3 DNA is TGTGCCAGCAGCCCATCGACAGGGGATGGCTACACCTTC.

The chain joins TRBV27 to TRBJ2-3; D remains unclear. From germline, CDR1 is MNHEY and CDR2 SMNVEV (reference sequence). The CDR3 has 15 residues. Deletions cut 3 bases from V and 5 bases from J, with 15 bases between. CDR3 nucleotides: TGTGCCAGCAGTTTCGCGTTATTTGGACGAGATACGCAGTATTTT. Its protein is CASSFALFGRDTQYF.

V is TRBV30 and J is TRBJ2-7; TRBD1 agrees at 7 bases. V was clipped by 0 bases and J by 2 bases; unmatched bases: 4. Per the germline V gene, CDR1 is GTSNPN and CDR2 is SVGIG (reference sequence). The CDR3 runs 14 residues. CDR3 amino acids: CAWSVRQGAYEQYF. DNA for the CDR3: TGTGCCTGGAGTGTACGACAGGGCGCCTACGAGCAGTACTTC.

This chain links TRBV20-1 with TRBJ2-3; no definite D call. CDR3 length: 14 amino acids. CDR1 DFQATT and CDR2 SNEGSKA come from the germline V gene (reference sequence). The V and J ends lost 5 bases and 3 bases respectively, with 15 bases between them. CDR3 amino acids: CSASSPLSTDTQYF. CDR3 DNA: TGCAGTGCTTCGTCCCCTCTCTCAACAGATACGCAGTATTTT.

The chain combines TRBV25-1 with TRBJ1-1; 8 positions agree with TRBD1. Unmatched junction bases numbered 6, after V lost 6 bases and J lost 6 bases. This CDR3 contains 13 residues. Looked up from germline, CDR1 is MGHDK and CDR2 is SYGVNS. This CDR3 is CASSDPGQAEAFF. In DNA form, the CDR3 reads TGTGCCAGCAGCGACCCGGGACAGGCTGAAGCTTTCTTT.

This chain joins TRBV3-1 and TRBJ1-6; 8 positions agree with TRBD1. Germline V gene data show CDR1 as LGHDT and CDR2 as YNNKEL (reference sequence). CDR3 length equals 16 residues. Unmatched junction bases numbered 7, after V lost 4 bases and J lost 5 bases. The DNA of the CDR3 is TGTGCCAGCAGCCTCGAAGGACAGGGTGATAATTCACCCCTCCACTTT. Translated, it gives CASSLEGQGDNSPLHF.

The rearrangement links TRBV29-1 to TRBJ2-7; either TRBD1 or TRBD2 may fit D (5 bases each). CDR1 is SQVTM and CDR2 is ANQGSEA in the germline V gene. V was pared by 2 bases and J by 2 bases, with 10 bases between. The CDR3 runs 13 residues. CDR3 sequence reads: CSVERDRPYEQYF. Here the CDR3 DNA reads TGCAGCGTTGAAAGGGACCGTCCCTACGAGCAGTACTTC.

This chain joins TRBV9 and TRBJ2-6; D is undetermined. Trimming took 0 bases from V and 1 from J, leaving 5 bases between them. The CDR3 is 15 residues long. Germline loops: CDR1 SGDLS, CDR2 YYNGEE. CDR3 loop: CASSVGVSGANVLTF. In DNA form, the CDR3 reads TGTGCCAGCAGCGTAGGTGTGTCTGGGGCCAACGTCCTGACTTTC.

This clonotype was counted only a few times. The chain employs TRBV11-2 and TRBJ2-1, with D unclear. The CDR3 spans 12 residues. The germline gives CDR1 SGHAT, CDR2 FQNNGV. The V gene lost 6 bases and the J gene lost 8 bases, with 11 bases spanning the gap. As DNA, the CDR3 is TGTGCCAGCAGATGGACGGCTCATGAGCAGTTCTTC. Its translation is CASRWTAHEQFF.

The rearrangement uses TRBV7-6 and TRBJ2-7; TRBD2 is a possible D gene (6 bases). Germline loops: CDR1 SGHVS, CDR2 FNYEAQ. The CDR3 is made up of 15 amino acids. The ends were cut back, 1 base at V and 0 bases at J, with 10 bases in the middle. The CDR3: CASSLEIGGSYEQYF. The CDR3 DNA reads as TGTGCCAGCAGCTTAGAAATCGGGGGCTCCTACGAGCAGTACTTC.

This clonotype has just one count. This chain uses TRBV7-8 with TRBJ2-7; 14 positions agree with TRBD2. The germline V gene has CDR1 SGHVS and CDR2 FQNEAQ. This CDR3 contains 17 residues. After removal of 0 bases from V and 7 bases from J, the junction contained 8 bases not matched to a gene. The CDR3 DNA follows: TGTGCCAGCAGCTTAGCGCCCGGGACTAGCGGGGGAGGTGAGCAGTACTTC. It specifies CASSLAPGTSGGGEQYF.

The chain has TRBV10-2 and TRBJ1-1; no definite D call. From germline, CDR1 is WSHSY and CDR2 SAAADI. The CDR3 length is 14 residues. The V end lost 3 bases, the J end lost 1 base, and 9 bases lay between the germline ends. CDR3 protein: CASSEQLQNTEAFF. DNA for the CDR3: TGCGCCAGCAGTGAACAACTTCAGAACACTGAAGCTTTCTTT.

This clonotype was observed a single time. V gene TRBV19 combines with J gene TRBJ1-1; a possible D gene is TRBD1 (6 bases). V was shortened by 5 bases and J by 1 base, with 20 bases between the two germline ends. This CDR3 is built from 17 residues. The germline gives CDR1 LNHDA, CDR2 SQIVND (reference sequence). This CDR3 is CASSSGQPILWNTEAFF. The DNA for the CDR3 is TGTGCCAGTAGTTCAGGACAGCCTATTCTCTGGAACACTGAAGCTTTCTTT. The variable domain in full, completed from reference TRBV19 and TRBJ1-1, reads DGGITQSPKYLFRKEGQNVTLSCEQNLNHDAMYWYRQDPGQGLRLIYYSQIVNDFQKGDIAEGYSVSREKKESFPLTVTSAQKNPTAFYLCASSSGQPILWNTEAFFGQGTRLTVV.

On this clonotype itself: The CDR3 does not close with the conserved phenylalanine or tryptophan, likely indicating a read error. The chain combines TRBV7-8 with TRBJ1-1; weak D call: TRBD1 (6 bases). The germline gives CDR1 SGHVS, CDR2 FQNEAQ. The CDR3 is made up of 15 amino acids. The V end was cut by 5 bases, the J end by 1 base, with 14 bases between. This chain's CDR3 is CASSISGETNTEAFL. CDR3 in DNA: TGTGCCAGCAGCATATCAGGGGAGACGAACACTGAAGCTTTCCTT.

This clonotype is a singleton in its sample. J is TRBJ2-7 and V is TRBV4-1, with 7 positions matching TRBD1. V gave up 5 bases and J gave up 3 bases; unmatched junction bases: 10. CDR3 length equals 15 residues. CDR1 MGHRA and CDR2 YSYEKL come from the germline V gene. CDR3 residues: CASSTPQGNLYEQYF. Here the CDR3 DNA reads TGCGCCAGCAGCACCCCACAGGGGAACCTCTACGAGCAGTACTTC.

The chain couples TRBV7-2 to TRBJ1-1; D unclear. This CDR3 comprises 13 residues. CDR1 is SGHTA and CDR2 is FQGNSA in the germline V gene. V lost 2 bases and J lost 8, with 12 bases in between. CDR3 residues: CASSLLRQREAFF. CDR3 nucleotides: TGTGCCAGCAGCTTATTGAGGCAGCGAGAAGCTTTCTTT. Drawing the rest from reference TRBV7-2 and TRBJ1-1, the complete variable domain is GAGVSQSPSNKVTEKGKDVELRCDPISGHTALYWYRQSLGQGLEFLIYFQGNSAPDKSGLPSDRFSAERTGGSVSTLTIQRTQQEDSAVYLCASSLLRQREAFFGQGTRLTVV.